The T cell receptor beta chain described here comes from a study of identical twins. TCRdb called the 5' RACE reads again in MiXCR, with one record for every CDR3 protein. This sample has about 550,000 distinct CDR3 sequences; 20% to 25% occur once, and the top ten carry around 0.48%. In its sample, this clonotype was seen a few times. No antigen is known for it. V shed 0 bases and J 7 bases; nucleotides not matched to a gene: 9. CDR3 length equals 16 residues. The germline gives CDR1 LGHDT, CDR2 YNNKEL (reference sequence). Study observations and caveats: Insertions were reduced in abundant cord blood beta clonotypes but not in memory repertoires. Out-of-frame sharing of TCR alpha in monozygotic twins was underestimated by models.

The data were also submitted as part of a second study, on yellow fever vaccine responses in identical twins.

The clonotype comes from a woman in her late teens or twenties in good health. The chain employs TRBV3-1 and TRBJ1-5, with 7 bases identical to TRBD1. Material: CD4+ T cells sorted from blood. This CDR3 reads CASSQEGEGAGQPQHF. In DNA, the CDR3 is TGTGCCAGCAGCCAAGAGGGGGAGGGGGCTGGGCAGCCCCAGCATTTT.